This T cell receptor beta chain came from a study of T cell responses to AZD1222 COVID-19 vaccine. Study-level results: Elevations in Spike-specific TCR breadth and depth followed administration of two AZD1222 doses. Baseline seropositivity characterized only a handful of AZD1222 recipients. White British people made up most donors, females outnumbered males, and clonal diversity was possibly underestimated.

Deletions cut 3 bases from V and 1 base from J, with 9 bases between. Germline-derived CDR1 and CDR2 are SGHAT and FQDESV (reference sequence). The CDR3 is 14 residues long. For this clone: The antigen is not known.

Clones were read by immunoSEQ multiplex PCR, and TCRdb kept only the in-frame ones, dropping some. In the table there are approximately 180,000 clones, 90% to 95% of which are singletons. This specimen consisted of peripheral blood, obtained 28 days after the second dose of the MenACWY control vaccine. This TCR was recovered from an adult who received the MenACWY meningococcal vaccine as a control. The J gene is TRBJ1-1, the V gene TRBV11-1; no clear D gene. This CDR3 reads CASSFVAGNTEAFF. The CDR3 DNA follows: TGTGCCAGCAGCTTTGTGGCGGGGAACACTGAAGCTTTCTTT.